This T cell receptor beta chain was found in a study of shared clonotypes between healthy human individuals. Study outcomes and limitations: Among donors, clonotype sharing was expected to be affected by sequencing depth. Only blood samples were collected, and tissue repertoires likely differ.

This was a deep-level run. Bulk PBMC genomic DNA spanned ten immunoSEQ deep plates. Repertoires were generated with immunoSEQ multiplex PCR, while TCRdb's copy carries only in-frame clones and drops some. Of hundreds of thousands of clones listed, 70% to 80% are singletons. This CDR3 region has 14 residues. Trimming removed 5 bases from V and 3 bases from J; junction bases left unmatched: 5. Germline V gives CDR1 MDHEN, CDR2 SYDVKM. On this clone: Its antigen is unknown.

V gene TRBV28 combines with J gene TRBJ2-7, with 9 bases that match TRBD2. Source material: PBMCs. The TCR sequence derives from a woman between 40 and 50 years old in good health. Some clones in this sample may be carry-over from other donors' samples. Here the CDR3 reads CASSRGGRGYEQYF. The CDR3 nucleotides are TGTGCCAGCAGTCGGGGCGGGAGGGGCTACGAGCAGTACTTC.